What follows are 3 T cell receptor beta chains derived from one specimen sequenced in a study of blood T cell repertoires in COVID-19. Data came from immunoSEQ multiplex PCR; TCRdb stores just in-frame clones and leaves some out. The table records some 110,000 clones, roughly 72% of them present only once. The source material was peripheral blood. The receptors were sampled from an elderly man with COVID-19, enrolled during active disease.

This chain connects TRBV19 to TRBJ1-5; TRBD1 matches at 12 bases. Germline-derived CDR1 and CDR2 are LNHDA and SQIVND (reference sequence). V was clipped by 5 bases and J by 7 bases; unmatched bases: 6. CDR3 length: 15 residues. CDR3 nucleotides: TGTGCCAGTAGTCCGGGGACAGGGGGCAGGCAGCCCCAGCATTTT. Its protein is CASSPGTGGRQPQHF.

J is TRBJ2-1 and V is TRBV7-9; the D gene is possibly TRBD1 (5 bases). Germline V gene sequence: CDR1 SEHNR, CDR2 FQNEAQ (reference sequence). The CDR3 contains 16 residues. Trimming stripped 4 bases from V and 2 bases from J, with 15 bases between. CDR3 sequence reads: CASSSPRLGAYNEQFF. CDR3 bases: TGTGCCAGCAGCTCCCCTCGTTTAGGGGCCTACAATGAGCAGTTCTTC.

This clone is termed large. The chain uses TRBV27 and TRBJ1-6, with D tentatively TRBD1 (5 bases). Germline values: CDR1 MNHEY, CDR2 SMNVEV (reference sequence). The CDR3 is 15 amino acids. Trimming pared 3 bases from V and 9 bases from J, leaving 15 bases between. The DNA of the CDR3 is TGTGCCAGCAGTTTCCGACAGACGGTCGGTTCACCCCTCCACTTT. It yields the protein CASSFRQTVGSPLHF.